This passage covers 9 T cell receptor beta chains from one sample sequenced in a study of shared clonotypes between healthy human individuals. The naive CD8 subset, CD45RO-negative cells positively selected for CCR7, excluded terminally differentiated effector memory CD45RA+ cells. The method was immunoSEQ multiplex PCR; TCRdb's version includes in-frame clones alone and lacks a portion of them. The sample has around 2,000,000 clones; around 93% are singletons. Sequencing used naive CD8+ T cells from PBMCs. Receptors originate from a man younger than 35 in good health. Some clones in this sample may be carry-over from other donors' samples.

The chain carries TRBV5-1 and TRBJ2-5; D tentatively reads TRBD1 or TRBD2 (7 bases each). The V and J ends lost 4 bases and 7 bases respectively, with 20 bases between them. CDR3 length: 15 amino acids. Germline CDR1 and CDR2: SGHRS and YFSETQ. DNA of the CDR3: TGCGCCAGCAGCCCACAAGCGGGACAGAAGCCGACCCAGTACTTC. The encoded protein is CASSPQAGQKPTQYF.

The chain is built from TRBV7-9 and TRBJ1-2; a possible D gene is TRBD1 (6 bases). Between the trimmed V and J ends, which lost 0 bases and 2 bases, there was a span of 10 bases. Germline V lookup: CDR1 SEHNR, CDR2 FQNEAQ (reference sequence). This CDR3 is built from 15 residues. The CDR3 nucleotides read TGTGCCAGCAGCTTAGCGGGGGGGCGGAACTATGGCTACACCTTC. Translation gives CASSLAGGRNYGYTF.

This sequence joins TRBV7-9 and TRBJ2-1; 8 bases line up with TRBD1. Germline CDR1 and CDR2: SEHNR and FQNEAQ (reference sequence). CDR3 length equals 14 residues. Losses at the gene ends were 1 base for V and 10 bases for J; bases not matched to a gene: 6. This CDR3 is CASSLGATGVEQFF. The CDR3 DNA is TGTGCCAGCAGCTTAGGGGCGACAGGGGTGGAGCAGTTCTTC. The full variable domain, completed using reference TRBV7-9 and TRBJ2-1, is DTGVSQNPRHKITKRGQNVTFRCDPISEHNRLYWYRQTLGQGPEFLTYFQNEAQLEKSRLLSDRFSAERPKGSFSTLEIQRTEQGDSAMYLCASSLGATGVEQFFGPGTRLTVL.

V is TRBV27 and J is TRBJ1-2; D not certain. Per germline, CDR1 MNHEY and CDR2 SMNVEV (reference sequence). There are 14 residues in the CDR3. Trimming took off 3 bases at V and 8 bases at J, with 16 bases between the two ends. The CDR3 DNA follows: TGTGCCAGCAGTTTCTTGGCCGGGAGAGAAGGCTACACCTTC. It codes for CASSFLAGREGYTF.

Comments on this clone: Additional DNA sequences in this sample encode the identical CDR3. The J gene is TRBJ2-7, the V gene TRBV5-4; no clear D. Germline-derived CDR1 and CDR2 are SGHNT and YYREEE (reference sequence). V lost 0 bases and J 6 bases, leaving 4 bases between the germline ends. The CDR3 contains 11 residues. CDR3 coding DNA: TGTGCCAGCAGCTTGGGTGCCGAGCAGTACTTC. Translation gives CASSLGAEQYF.

The V and J genes are TRBV4-1 and TRBJ1-5; D is unclear. Germline CDR1 and CDR2: MGHRA and YSYEKL. CDR3 length: 16 amino acids. Trimming stripped 1 base from V and 1 base from J, with 11 bases between. CDR3 region: CASSQGARFSNQPQHF. The CDR3 DNA reads as TGCGCCAGCAGCCAAGGGGCCCGTTTCAGCAATCAGCCCCAGCATTTT.

The CDR3 coding sequence is TGTGCCAGCAGCCCTGGACAGGGGGCAACAGATACGCAGTATTTT. This gives the protein CASSPGQGATDTQYF. The chain joins TRBV14 to TRBJ2-3; TRBD1 agrees at 11 bases. This CDR3 has 15 amino acids. CDR1 SGHDN and CDR2 FVKESK come from the germline V gene. Losses at the gene ends were 4 bases for V and 3 bases for J; bases not matched to a gene: 3.

The chain combines TRBV15 with TRBJ1-4; TRBD1 is a possible D gene (5 bases). The germline V gene encodes CDR1 LNHNV and CDR2 YYDKDF (reference sequence). V lost 1 base and J 6 bases, leaving 15 bases between the germline ends. The CDR3 covers 16 residues. CDR3 coding DNA: TGTGCCACCAGCAGAGCAGCCGGGGCTTTGGATGAAAAACTGTTTTTT. It translates to CATSRAAGALDEKLFF.

The chain links TRBV7-9 to TRBJ1-6; D unresolved. CDR3 length: 16 residues. The V gene's germline CDR1 is SEHNR and CDR2 FQNEAQ (reference sequence). V dropped 5 bases and J dropped 5 bases, with 16 bases sitting between them. CDR3 DNA sequence: TGTGCCAGCAGCCCACGTGAGGGAGGCAATAATTCACCCCTCCACTTT. It codes for CASSPREGGNNSPLHF.